Listed here are 17 T cell receptor beta chains from one sample, sequenced in a study of T cell repertoires in cytomegalovirus infection. In TCRdb, the reads were re-called with MiXCR into one record per CDR3 protein. The sample has fewer than 400,000 distinct CDR3 sequences; 15% to 20% are singletons. Sequencing was done on a sample of PBMCs. Receptors were obtained from a human donor in good health (CMV status not recorded). Some clones in this sample may be carry-over from other donors' samples.

This clonotype has just a few counts. The gene calls are TRBV4-3 and TRBJ1-5; D is uncertain. V was pared by 5 bases and J by 4 bases, with 9 bases between. CDR1 is LGHNA and CDR2 is YSLEER in the germline V gene. This CDR3 region has 13 residues. CDR3 DNA: TGCGCCAGCAGCTCGGCTTTTAATCAGCCCCAGCATTTT. Its protein is CASSSAFNQPQHF.

The chain couples TRBV20-1 to TRBJ2-7, with 11 positions matching TRBD1. The J segment lost 5 bases and the V segment lost 6 bases, leaving 9 bases of the junction unmatched. CDR1 and CDR2 from the germline V gene are DFQATT and SNEGSKA (reference sequence). The CDR3 extends over 14 amino acids. As DNA, the CDR3 is TGCAGTGCCCTTGGAGGGACAGGGGGAGACGAGCAGTACTTC. Protein sequence: CSALGGTGGDEQYF.

The chain employs TRBV7-6 and TRBJ2-1; 9 positions match TRBD1. The trim removed 7 bases at V and 10 bases at J, leaving 8 bases unmatched. The CDR3 sequence is 13 residues long. Germline assignment: CDR1 SGHVS and CDR2 FNYEAQ. The CDR3 sequence is CASNQYRGQEQFF. The CDR3 DNA sequence: TGTGCCAGCAATCAATACAGGGGGCAGGAGCAGTTCTTC. The complete variable domain, with remaining parts taken from reference TRBV7-6 and TRBJ2-1, reads GAGVSQSPRYKVTKRGQDVALRCDPISGHVSLYWYRQALGQGPEFLTYFNYEAQQDKSGLPNDRFSAERPEGSISTLTIQRTEQRDSAMYRCASNQYRGQEQFFGPGTRLTVL.

The rearrangement uses TRBV18 and TRBJ1-2; possible D gene TRBD1, 5 bases. Germline V CDR1 and CDR2: KGHSH, LQKENI. Trimming stripped 0 bases from V and 7 bases from J, with 9 bases between. The CDR3 is 13 residues long. The CDR3 reads CASSPPGPGGYTF. The CDR3 nucleotides are TGTGCCAGCTCACCACCGGGACCGGGTGGCTACACCTTC. The full variable domain, its missing parts supplied by reference TRBV18 and TRBJ1-2, is NAGVMQNPRHLVRRRGQEARLRCSPMKGHSHVYWYRQLPEEGLKFMVYLQKENIIDESGMPKERFSAEFPKEGPSILRIQQVVRGDSAAYFCASSPPGPGGYTFGSGTRLTVV.

This clonotype showed up many times. The chain carries TRBV7-2 and TRBJ1-2; TRBD1 is a possible D gene (5 bases). V was trimmed by 4 bases and J by 4 bases, leaving 10 bases between them. This CDR3 spans 13 amino acids. Germline values: CDR1 SGHTA, CDR2 FQGNSA. This CDR3 reads CASSSGLGYGYTF. The CDR3 region has the DNA TGTGCCAGCAGCTCAGGGCTGGGCTATGGCTACACCTTC.

This clonotype came up many times. The chain has TRBV28 and TRBJ2-3, with D possibly TRBD1 on 6 matching bases. Trimming pared 6 bases from V and 0 bases from J, leaving 10 bases between. Germline V gives CDR1 MDHEN, CDR2 SYDVKM. The CDR3 consists of 14 residues. The CDR3 region has the DNA TGTGCCAGCAGCAGGGGCCAAAGCACAGATACGCAGTATTTT. Amino acid sequence: CASSRGQSTDTQYF.

This clonotype was counted many times. The chain couples TRBV7-2 to TRBJ2-1; 8 bases align to TRBD2. V was clipped by 7 bases and J by 4 bases; unmatched bases: 9. CDR3 length equals 15 residues. CDR1 is SGHTA, CDR2 FQGNSA, per germline. CDR3 sequence: CASTGRGEIYNEQFF. CDR3 nucleotide sequence: TGTGCCAGCACTGGGCGGGGGGAGATATACAATGAGCAGTTCTTC.

This clonotype was seen a handful of times. The chain links TRBV11-2 to TRBJ2-4, with D unresolved. The CDR3 sequence is 16 residues long. V was pared by 6 bases and J by 3 bases, with 18 bases between. In germline, CDR1 is SGHAT, CDR2 FQNNGV. The CDR3 sequence: CASRPLARTGKNIQYF. CDR3 DNA: TGTGCCAGCAGGCCCTTAGCTCGGACCGGCAAAAACATTCAGTACTTC.

The chain links TRBV5-5 to TRBJ1-1; D is undetermined. The germline V gene encodes CDR1 SGHKS and CDR2 YYEKEE (reference sequence). V lost 6 bases and J lost 6, with 12 bases in between. The CDR3 has 12 amino acids. For the CDR3, the DNA is TGTGCCAGCACCCTAATTGGGTCTGAAGCTTTCTTT. The encoded protein is CASTLIGSEAFF.

The gene calls are TRBV27 and TRBJ1-4; tentative D call: TRBD1 (6 bases). There are 15 residues in the CDR3. V was trimmed by 6 bases and J by 3 bases, leaving 14 bases between them. Germline V gene data show CDR1 as MNHEY and CDR2 as SMNVEV (reference sequence). This CDR3 is CASRRTALANEKLFF. CDR3 coding DNA: TGTGCCAGCAGACGGACAGCGTTGGCTAATGAAAAACTGTTTTTT.

In this sample, this clonotype turned up a few times. The chain links TRBV19 to TRBJ2-1; 9 bases are a match to TRBD2. CDR3 length: 13 amino acids. With 6 bases clipped from V and 9 bases from J, the junction kept 6 bases outside the gene matches. Germline V gene sequence: CDR1 LNHDA, CDR2 SQIVND (reference sequence). CDR3 bases: TGTGCCAGTAGGCGGGAGGGCCAGGGTGAGCAGTTCTTC. Translation gives CASRREGQGEQFF. The whole variable domain, filled in from reference TRBV19 and TRBJ2-1, reads DGGITQSPKYLFRKEGQNVTLSCEQNLNHDAMYWYRQDPGQGLRLIYYSQIVNDFQKGDIAEGYSVSREKKESFPLTVTSAQKNPTAFYLCASRREGQGEQFFGPGTRLTVL.

This clonotype was found a few times. The chain combines TRBV11-2 with TRBJ2-3; the D gene is possibly TRBD2 (5 bases). The CDR3 has 17 residues. V was cut by 5 bases and J by 0 bases, with 18 bases left in between. The germline CDR1 and CDR2 sequences are SGHAT and FQNNGV. The CDR3, as DNA: TGTGCCAGCAGCCCATACCCTGCTGCGGGTAGCACAGATACGCAGTATTTT. This encodes CASSPYPAAGSTDTQYF.

This chain connects TRBV20-1 to TRBJ1-1, with D possibly TRBD1 on 5 matching bases. The CDR3 is 15 residues long. Germline loops: CDR1 DFQATT, CDR2 SNEGSKA (reference sequence). Trimming shortened V by 3 bases and J by 2 bases, and 16 bases separated the two germline ends. DNA for the CDR3: TGCAGTGCTAGCGTCGGCGGGAGGGGCAACACTGAAGCTTTCTTT. It encodes CSASVGGRGNTEAFF.

This clonotype was seen a single time. J is TRBJ1-5 and V is TRBV20-1; D not certain. Between the trimmed V and J ends, which lost 4 bases and 6 bases, there was a span of 16 bases. The CDR3 loop spans 14 amino acids. In germline, CDR1 is DFQATT, CDR2 SNEGSKA (reference sequence). The CDR3 nucleotides read TGCAGTGCTATACCGGCAGGTCTGCTTCAGCCCCAGCATTTT. Amino acids: CSAIPAGLLQPQHF.

This clonotype was observed a handful of times. V gene TRBV11-2 combines with J gene TRBJ1-3; D unresolved. CDR3 size: 17 residues. CDR1 and CDR2 (germline): SGHAT, FQNNGV. V lost 2 bases, J lost 1 base, and 15 bases lay in between. The CDR3 DNA follows: TGTGCCAGCAGCTTAACAACAGCAATTAGATCTGGAAACACCATATATTTT. Encoded protein: CASSLTTAIRSGNTIYF.

This clonotype occurred a few times. The rearrangement links TRBV3-1 to TRBJ1-4; 7 nucleotides match TRBD1. CDR1 is LGHDT, CDR2 YNNKEL, per germline (reference sequence). V lost 4 bases, J lost 1 base, and 3 bases stayed unmatched. CDR3 size: 15 residues. CDR3: CASSPRQGTNEKLFF. CDR3 bases: TGTGCCAGCAGCCCCCGACAGGGAACTAATGAAAAACTGTTTTTT.

This clonotype was counted between two and nine times. J is TRBJ2-3 and V is TRBV14; D uncertain. The ends were cut back, 6 bases at V and 1 base at J, with 8 bases in the middle. Germline V gives CDR1 SGHDN, CDR2 FVKESK. CDR3 length equals 13 residues. The CDR3 nucleotides are TGTGCCAGCAGGAGTCTCGGCACAGATACGCAGTATTTT. This encodes CASRSLGTDTQYF.